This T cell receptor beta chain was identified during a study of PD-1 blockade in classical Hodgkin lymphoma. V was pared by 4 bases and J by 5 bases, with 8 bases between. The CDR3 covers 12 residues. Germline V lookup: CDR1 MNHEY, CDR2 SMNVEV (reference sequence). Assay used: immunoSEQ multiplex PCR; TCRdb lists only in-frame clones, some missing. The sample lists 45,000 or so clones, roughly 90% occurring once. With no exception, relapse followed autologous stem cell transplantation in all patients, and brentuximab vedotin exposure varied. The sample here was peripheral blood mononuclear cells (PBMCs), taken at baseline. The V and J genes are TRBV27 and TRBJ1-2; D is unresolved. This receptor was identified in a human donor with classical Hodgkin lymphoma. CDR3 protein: CASSSGRYGYTF. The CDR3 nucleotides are TGTGCCAGCAGTTCTGGACGGTATGGCTACACCTTC.